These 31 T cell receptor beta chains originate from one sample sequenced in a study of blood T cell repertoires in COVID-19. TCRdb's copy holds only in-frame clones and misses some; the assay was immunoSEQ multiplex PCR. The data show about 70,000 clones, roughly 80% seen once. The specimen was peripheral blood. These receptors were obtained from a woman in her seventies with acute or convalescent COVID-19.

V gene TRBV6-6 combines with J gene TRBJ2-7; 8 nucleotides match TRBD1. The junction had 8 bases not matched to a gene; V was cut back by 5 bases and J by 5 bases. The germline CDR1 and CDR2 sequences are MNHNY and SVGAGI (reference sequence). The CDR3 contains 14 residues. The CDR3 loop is CASSPWTGSDEQYF. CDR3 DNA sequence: TGTGCCAGCAGTCCTTGGACAGGGAGCGACGAGCAGTACTTC.

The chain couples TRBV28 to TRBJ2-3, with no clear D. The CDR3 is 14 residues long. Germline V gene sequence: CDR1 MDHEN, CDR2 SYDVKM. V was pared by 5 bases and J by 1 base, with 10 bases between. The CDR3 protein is CASSLSIGTDTQYF. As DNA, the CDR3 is TGTGCCAGCAGTCTTAGTATCGGCACAGATACGCAGTATTTT.

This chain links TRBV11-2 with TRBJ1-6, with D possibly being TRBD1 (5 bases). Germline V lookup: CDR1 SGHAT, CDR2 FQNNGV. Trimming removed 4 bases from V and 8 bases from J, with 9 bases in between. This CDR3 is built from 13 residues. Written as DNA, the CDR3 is TGTGCCAGCAGCTCCGACAGAGATTCACCCCTCCACTTT. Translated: CASSSDRDSPLHF.

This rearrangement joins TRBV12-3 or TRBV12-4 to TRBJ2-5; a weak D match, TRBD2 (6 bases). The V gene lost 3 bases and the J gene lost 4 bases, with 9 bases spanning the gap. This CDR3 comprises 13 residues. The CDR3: CASSFAGRETQYF. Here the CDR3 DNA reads TGTGCCAGCAGTTTCGCGGGGAGAGAGACCCAGTACTTC.

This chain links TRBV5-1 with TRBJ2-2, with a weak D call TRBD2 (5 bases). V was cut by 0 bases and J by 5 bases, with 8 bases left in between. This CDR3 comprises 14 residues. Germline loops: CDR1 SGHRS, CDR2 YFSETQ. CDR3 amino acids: CASSLVGATGELFF. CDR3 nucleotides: TGCGCCAGCAGCTTGGTGGGAGCAACCGGGGAGCTGTTTTTT.

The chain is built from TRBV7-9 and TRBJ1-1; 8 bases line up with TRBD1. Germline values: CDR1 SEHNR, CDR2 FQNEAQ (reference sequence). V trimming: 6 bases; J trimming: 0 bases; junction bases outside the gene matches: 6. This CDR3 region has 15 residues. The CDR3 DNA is TGTGCCAGCAGGAAATCGGGACAGGTGAACACTGAAGCTTTCTTT. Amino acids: CASRKSGQVNTEAFF. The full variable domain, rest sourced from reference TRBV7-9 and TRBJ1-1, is DTGVSQNPRHKITKRGQNVTFRCDPISEHNRLYWYRQTLGQGPEFLTYFQNEAQLEKSRLLSDRFSAERPKGSFSTLEIQRTEQGDSAMYLCASRKSGQVNTEAFFGQGTRLTVV.

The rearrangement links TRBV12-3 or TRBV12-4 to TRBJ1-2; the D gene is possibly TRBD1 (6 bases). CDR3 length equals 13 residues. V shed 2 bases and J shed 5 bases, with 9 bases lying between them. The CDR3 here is CASSLRGGYGYTF. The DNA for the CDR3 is TGTGCCAGCAGTTTAAGAGGGGGTTATGGCTACACCTTC.

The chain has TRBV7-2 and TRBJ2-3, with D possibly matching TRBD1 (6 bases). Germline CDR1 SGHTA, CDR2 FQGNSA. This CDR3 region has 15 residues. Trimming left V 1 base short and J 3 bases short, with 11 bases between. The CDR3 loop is CASSLGGGATDTQYF. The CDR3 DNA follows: TGTGCCAGCAGCTTAGGAGGGGGAGCGACAGATACGCAGTATTTT.

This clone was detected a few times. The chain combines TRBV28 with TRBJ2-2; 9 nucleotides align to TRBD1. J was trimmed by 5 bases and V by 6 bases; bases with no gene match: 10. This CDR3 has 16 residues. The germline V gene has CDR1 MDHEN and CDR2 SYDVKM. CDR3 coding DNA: TGTGCCAGCAGCCAAGGGGGGACAGGGAAGACCGGGGAGCTGTTTTTT. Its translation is CASSQGGTGKTGELFF.

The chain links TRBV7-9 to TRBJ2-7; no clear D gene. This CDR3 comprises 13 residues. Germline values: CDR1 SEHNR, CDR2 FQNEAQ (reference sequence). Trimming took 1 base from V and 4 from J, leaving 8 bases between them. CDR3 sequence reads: CASSLGPNYEQYF. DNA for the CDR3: TGTGCCAGCAGCTTAGGGCCAAATTACGAGCAGTACTTC.

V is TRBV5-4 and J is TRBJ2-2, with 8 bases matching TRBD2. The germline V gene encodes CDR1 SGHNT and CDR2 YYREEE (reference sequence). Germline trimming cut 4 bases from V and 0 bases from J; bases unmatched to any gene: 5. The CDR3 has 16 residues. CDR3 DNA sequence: TGTGCCAGCAGCATCAGACTAGCGCCGAACACCGGGGAGCTGTTTTTT. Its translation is CASSIRLAPNTGELFF.

The CDR3 here is CASSSGAGGFYGYTF. CDR3 bases: TGTGCCAGCAGTTCAGGGGCAGGGGGTTTCTATGGCTACACCTTC. V usage is TRBV28 and J usage is TRBJ1-2; 7 nucleotides line up with TRBD1. V lost 4 bases, J lost 4 bases, and 9 bases stayed unmatched. The CDR3 sequence is 15 residues long. Germline V gene sequence: CDR1 MDHEN, CDR2 SYDVKM.

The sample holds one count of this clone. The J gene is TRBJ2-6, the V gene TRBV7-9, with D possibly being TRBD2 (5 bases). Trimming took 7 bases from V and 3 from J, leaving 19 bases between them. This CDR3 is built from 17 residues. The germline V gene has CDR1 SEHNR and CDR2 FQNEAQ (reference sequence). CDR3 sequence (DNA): TGTGCCAGCACTTTCGCTGAGGGAGAATATGGGGCCAACGTCCTGACTTTC. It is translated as CASTFAEGEYGANVLTF.

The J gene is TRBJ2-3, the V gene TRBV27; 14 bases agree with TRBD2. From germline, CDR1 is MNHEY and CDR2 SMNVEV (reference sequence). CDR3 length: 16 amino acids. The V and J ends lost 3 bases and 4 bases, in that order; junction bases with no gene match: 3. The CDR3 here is CASSFWTSGRSDTQYF. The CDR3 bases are TGTGCCAGCAGTTTTTGGACTAGCGGGAGGTCAGATACGCAGTATTTT.

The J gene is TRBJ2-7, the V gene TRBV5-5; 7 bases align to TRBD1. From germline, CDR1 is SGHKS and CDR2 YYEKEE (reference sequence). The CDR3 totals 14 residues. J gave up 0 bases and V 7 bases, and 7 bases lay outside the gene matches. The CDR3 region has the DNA TGTGCCAGCGAGACAGGGTCCCTCTCCTACGAGCAGTACTTC. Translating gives CASETGSLSYEQYF.

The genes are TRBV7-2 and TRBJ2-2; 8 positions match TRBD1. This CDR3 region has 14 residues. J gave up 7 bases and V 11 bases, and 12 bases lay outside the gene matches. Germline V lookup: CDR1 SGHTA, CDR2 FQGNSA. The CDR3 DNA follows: TGTGCCTGGAAAGGACAGGGCGGCCGCGGGGAGCTGTTTTTT. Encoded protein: CAWKGQGGRGELFF.

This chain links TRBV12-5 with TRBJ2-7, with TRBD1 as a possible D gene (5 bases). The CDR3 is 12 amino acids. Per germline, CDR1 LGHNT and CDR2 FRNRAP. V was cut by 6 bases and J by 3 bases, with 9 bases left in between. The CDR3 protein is CASGYRSYEQYF. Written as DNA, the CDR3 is TGTGCTAGTGGATACAGGAGCTACGAGCAGTACTTC.

The CDR3 nucleotides are TGTGCCAGCAGTTTATGGGGCCTTAATCAGCCCCAGCATTTT. Translation gives CASSLWGLNQPQHF. The V gene is TRBV27, the J gene TRBJ1-5; the D gene is possibly TRBD1 (5 bases). Trimming stripped 1 base from V and 4 bases from J, with 8 bases between. This CDR3 comprises 14 residues. CDR1 is MNHEY and CDR2 is SMNVEV in the germline V gene (reference sequence).

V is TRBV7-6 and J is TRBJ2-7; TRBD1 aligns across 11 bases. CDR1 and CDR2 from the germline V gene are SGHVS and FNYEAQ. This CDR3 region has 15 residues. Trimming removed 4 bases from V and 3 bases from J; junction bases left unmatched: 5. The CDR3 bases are TGTGCCAGCAGCTGGTGGACAGGGGGCGGCTACGAGCAGTACTTC. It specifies CASSWWTGGGYEQYF.

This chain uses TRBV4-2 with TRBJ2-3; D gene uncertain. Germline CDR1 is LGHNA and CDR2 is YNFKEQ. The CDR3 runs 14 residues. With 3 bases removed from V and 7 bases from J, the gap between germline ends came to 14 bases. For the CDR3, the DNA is TGTGCCAGCAGCCAGGAGCCACCCCCCAATACGCAGTATTTT. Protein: CASSQEPPPNTQYF.

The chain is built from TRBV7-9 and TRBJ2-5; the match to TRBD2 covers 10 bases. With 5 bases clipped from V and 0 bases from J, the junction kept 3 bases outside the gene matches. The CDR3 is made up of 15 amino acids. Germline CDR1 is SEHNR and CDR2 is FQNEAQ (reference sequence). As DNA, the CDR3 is TGTGCCAGCAGCAGGACTAGCGGCTACCAAGAGACCCAGTACTTC. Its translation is CASSRTSGYQETQYF.

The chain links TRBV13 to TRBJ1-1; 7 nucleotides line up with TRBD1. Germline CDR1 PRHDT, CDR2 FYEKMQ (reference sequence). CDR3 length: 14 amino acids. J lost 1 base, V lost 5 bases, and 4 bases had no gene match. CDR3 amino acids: CASSQGGRNTEAFF. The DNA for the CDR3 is TGTGCCAGCAGCCAGGGGGGCCGGAACACTGAAGCTTTCTTT.

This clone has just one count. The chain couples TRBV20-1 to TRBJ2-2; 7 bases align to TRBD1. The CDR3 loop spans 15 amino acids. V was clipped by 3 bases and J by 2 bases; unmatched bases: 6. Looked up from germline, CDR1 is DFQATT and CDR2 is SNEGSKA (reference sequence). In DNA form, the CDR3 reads TGCAGTGCTAGTAAAGGGGGCTCTAACACCGGGGAGCTGTTTTTT. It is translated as CSASKGGSNTGELFF.

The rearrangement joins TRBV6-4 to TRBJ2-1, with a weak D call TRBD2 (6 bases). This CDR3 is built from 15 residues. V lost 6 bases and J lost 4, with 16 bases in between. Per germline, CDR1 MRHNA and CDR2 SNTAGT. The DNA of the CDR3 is TGTGCCAGCAGATTGGAGAGCGGGCCGTACAATGAGCAGTTCTTC. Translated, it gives CASRLESGPYNEQFF.

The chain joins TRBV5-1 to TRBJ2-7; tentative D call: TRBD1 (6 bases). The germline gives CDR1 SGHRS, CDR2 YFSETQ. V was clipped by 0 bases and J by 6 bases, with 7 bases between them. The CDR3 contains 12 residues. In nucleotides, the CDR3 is TGCGCCAGCAGCTTGGTAGGGGGCGAGCAGTACTTC. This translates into CASSLVGGEQYF.

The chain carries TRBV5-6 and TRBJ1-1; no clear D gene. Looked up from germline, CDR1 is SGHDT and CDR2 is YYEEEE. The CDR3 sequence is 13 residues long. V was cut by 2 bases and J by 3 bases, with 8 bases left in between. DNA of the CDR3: TGTGCCAGCAGCTTTTGGCCCGACACTGAAGCTTTCTTT. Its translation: CASSFWPDTEAFF. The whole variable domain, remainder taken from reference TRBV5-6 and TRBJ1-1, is DAGVTQSPTHLIKTRGQQVTLRCSPKSGHDTVSWYQQALGQGPQFIFQYYEEEERQRGNFPDRFSGHQFPNYSSELNVNALLLGDSALYLCASSFWPDTEAFFGQGTRLTVV.

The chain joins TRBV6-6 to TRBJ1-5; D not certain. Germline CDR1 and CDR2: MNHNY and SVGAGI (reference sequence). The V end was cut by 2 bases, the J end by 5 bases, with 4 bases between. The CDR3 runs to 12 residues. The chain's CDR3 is CASSYPDQPQHF. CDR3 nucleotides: TGTGCCAGCAGTTACCCGGATCAGCCCCAGCATTTT.

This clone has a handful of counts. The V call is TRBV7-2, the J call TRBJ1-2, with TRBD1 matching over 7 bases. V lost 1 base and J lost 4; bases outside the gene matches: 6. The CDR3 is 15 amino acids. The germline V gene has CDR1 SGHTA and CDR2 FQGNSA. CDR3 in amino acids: CASSLGVTGTYGYTF. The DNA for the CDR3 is TGTGCCAGCAGCTTAGGGGTGACAGGGACCTATGGCTACACCTTC.

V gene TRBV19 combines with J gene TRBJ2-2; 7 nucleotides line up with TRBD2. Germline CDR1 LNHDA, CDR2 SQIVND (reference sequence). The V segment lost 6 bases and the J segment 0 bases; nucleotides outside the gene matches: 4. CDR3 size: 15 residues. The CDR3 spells CASRGLAANTGELFF. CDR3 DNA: TGTGCCAGTAGGGGGCTAGCGGCGAACACCGGGGAGCTGTTTTTT.

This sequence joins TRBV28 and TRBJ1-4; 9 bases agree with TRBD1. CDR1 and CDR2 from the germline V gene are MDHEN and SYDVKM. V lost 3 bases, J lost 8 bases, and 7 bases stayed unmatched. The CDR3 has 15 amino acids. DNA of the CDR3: TGTGCCAGCAGTTTCTCTGGACAGGGGAAAGAAAAACTGTTTTTT. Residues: CASSFSGQGKEKLFF.

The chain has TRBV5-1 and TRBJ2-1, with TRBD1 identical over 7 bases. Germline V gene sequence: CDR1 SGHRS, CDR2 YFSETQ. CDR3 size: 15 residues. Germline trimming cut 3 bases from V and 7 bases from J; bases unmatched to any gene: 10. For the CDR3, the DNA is TGCGCCAGCAGCTCCGCACAGGGGTGGGGGAATGAGCAGTTCTTC. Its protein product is CASSSAQGWGNEQFF.